What follows describes a single T cell receptor beta chain. Its antigen remains unidentified. Qualities for individual bases were not recorded, and no much larger clone is one base off. Each donor gave one peripheral blood draw, approximately 120 mL on average, collected into heparinised tubes. A BD FACSAria II was used to sort naive, central memory, regulatory and stem cell-like memory CD4+ T cells with a panel that included CD45RO, CCR7, CD25, CD127, CD95 and CD27. All sorted populations exceeded 95% purity. PBMCs were isolated right away by Lymphoprep density gradient centrifugation and were stained directly, without culture. Samples were stained and sorted in pairs, with one healthy donor and one patient per experiment, so that batch effects were minimized. The junction carries 10 bases between V and J, which are trimmed by 4 bases and 2 bases respectively. Measured from the cysteine to the phenylalanine, the CDR3 is 14 residues long. Of the read, only the CDR3 DNA is kept; its 42 bases are in frame from base 1. CDR1 and CDR2 were assigned from the germline V gene as SGHRS and YFSETQ.

The sample originates from a study of beta chain features in type 1 diabetes (dated by TCRdb to 2017 to 2018). For the wider study: Mean age, gender distribution, total cell number and subset yield did not differ between patients and healthy donors. The study compared TCRB repertoires of sorted circulating CD4+ T cell subsets between recently diagnosed type 1 diabetes patients and matched healthy donors. Whereas all 30 or so donors provided naive and central memory subsets, regulatory and stem cell-like memory subsets were isolated from just 8 patients and about 8 healthy donors. Across all samples, approximately 98,000,000 sorted cells were examined, and cell number per subset correlated strongly with RNA yield. Study-level results and caveats: At VDJ recombination sites, type 1 diabetes patients had fewer insertions and more deleted nucleotides, which implies abnormalities in thymic rearrangement. Only small numbers of individuals were included in the HLA sub-analyses, which left unresolved whether HLA type had any influence on TCRB rearrangement. A moderate but significant shortening of TCRB CDR3 length was observed in type 1 diabetes patients in all four CD4+ subsets. PCR might favor shorter templates, but patient and control samples were amplified and corrected together, so any skew would affect both groups equally. Because cDNA rather than genomic DNA was sequenced, highly expressing activated cells could have been over-represented, although no difference in activation and CD3 levels was found between groups. The naive, central memory and regulatory TCRB repertoires appeared to resemble one another more closely among patients than among healthy donors.

The High Capacity cDNA Reverse Transcription Kit was used to reverse transcribe all of the isolated RNA, meaning that expressed TCRB transcripts were what got sequenced. Naive, central memory and regulatory T cell samples underwent deep immunoSEQ sequencing, averaging roughly 3.4 million total reads per sample. Sorted cells were lysed in RLT buffer and RNA was extracted with DNase-treated RNeasy Micro or Mini kits, depending on cell number. To prevent cross-contamination, each cell subset was processed individually, whereas patient and healthy donor samples were processed jointly. The immunoSEQ multiplex PCR was used to amplify TCRB sequences from cDNA, yielding 87-bp fragments that span the CDR3 region. The amplicons were sequenced using the Illumina HiSeq platform. Under the source paper's analysis protocol: PCR bias was corrected computationally using synthetic template baselines, and reads within Hamming distance 2 were collapsed, with unmergeable singletons discarded. By aligning reads against IMGT, V, D and J genes, CDR3 length, and insertions or deletions at six rearrangement sites were assigned. Within each subset, clonotype counts were normalized to sorted cell number, and only after that were true diversity and Gini coefficients computed with the tcR R package. Repertoire sharing was quantified using the overlap coefficient calculated on TCRB nucleotide sequences. TCRdb re-hosts the immuneACCESS table, in-frame sequences only. Its copies lack some clones; in the studies checked, an unresolved V gene accounts for under half of them, and the cause for the rest is not known. V, J and clone size were drawn from that table, and D and trimming were deduced from the DNA. The sample table holds 130,000 to 150,000 clones, of which under 60% were seen once. Together, the top ten hold under 0.5% of the sample.

The sample comprised Tregs from blood. What the cell subset or site label conveys for this sample: regulatory CD4+ T cells. The sequence joins TRBV5-1 to TRBJ1-3; D gene: possibly TRBD1, on 6 matching bases. The sequence derives from a man aged 18 to 29 in good health. CDR3 region: CASSPAGAGNTIYF. The DNA reads TGCGCCAGCAGCCCCGCAGGGGCTGGAAACACCATATATTTT.